Following are 3 T cell receptor beta chains from one sample sequenced in a study of CD8+ T cells in alopecia areata. Isolated RNA was reverse transcribed into cDNA used as the sequencing template. Sequencing was performed with immunoSEQ multiplex PCR; in TCRdb, only in-frame clones are kept and a portion is missing. The sample contains around 300,000 clones, none of them singletons. Cutaneous lymph node cells were pooled, and they were sorted using CD4, CD8alpha, NKG2D, NKG2ACE and other markers. The sequenced sample was CD4+ T cells sorted from a lymph node. The source is a C3H/HeJ mouse with alopecia areata. MHC haplotype of the mouse line: H2-k.

A remark on this clone: The gene symbols are mouse symbols. Sequencing ends 4 residues short of the CDR3 end; the germline J gene provides the rest. The gene calls are TRBV19 and TRBJ2-2; 8 positions agree with TRBD2. The ends lost 3 bases at V and 2 bases at J; junction bases unmatched: 6. The CDR3 length is 16 residues. Germline CDR1 is FNHDT and CDR2 is SITEND (reference sequence). Partial CDR3 DNA: TGTGCCAGCAGTACCCTCCGGGGGGGCAACACCGGG. Amino acid sequence: CASSTLRGGNTG. The entire CDR3 sequence reads CASSTLRGGNTGQLYF.

This clone was observed a few times. Germline and genes: mouse. The DNA ends 4 residues before the CDR3 does, and the rest of the CDR3 is filled in from the germline J gene. V gene TRBV13-1 combines with J gene TRBJ2-7; 7 bases are a match to TRBD1. This CDR3 is 13 amino acids long. In germline, CDR1 is NSHNY, CDR2 SYGAGN. The CDR3 loop reads CASSDRGQYEQYF. Partial CDR3 DNA: TGTGCCAGCAGTGATAGGGGACAGTAT.

This clone was counted only a few times. The germline and genes are mouse ones. The read ends 3 residues early relative to the CDR3; the germline J gene fills the gap. The chain combines TRBV19 with TRBJ1-6, with TRBD1 matching 10 bases. TRBJ1-6 is filed as an ORF, its function uncertain. The V gene end was trimmed by 1 base and the J gene end by 3 bases; junction bases not matched to a gene: 4. The CDR3 has 17 amino acids. CDR1 FNHDT and CDR2 SITEND come from the germline V gene (reference sequence). The DNA read from the CDR3 is TGTGCCAGCAGTATAAGGGGGACAGGGGACTATAATTCGCCC. Its translation: CASSIRGTGDYNSP. The full CDR3 protein is CASSIRGTGDYNSPLYF.